This T cell receptor beta chain stems from a study of T cell repertoires in cytomegalovirus infection. Across the whole study: It was recently identified HLA-C-restricted and well-studied HLA-B-restricted CMV epitopes that the study used. Public TCR beta signatures provided an indication of both CMV infection and a matching HLA type. Study-level results: HLA-C-restricted TCR beta clonotypes specific for CMV led the ex vivo response. Cumulative public TCR beta family frequency identified carriers of CMV plus the relevant HLA.

Concerning this clonotype: Its antigen is not known.

The CDR3 runs to 16 residues. Trimming took 3 bases from V and 2 from J, leaving 14 bases between them. The germline V gene has CDR1 MNHEY and CDR2 SVGEGT. TCRdb fed the reads into MiXCR, producing one record per CDR3 protein. The data show 50,000 to 65,000 distinct CDR3 sequences, 20% to 25% seen once. This clonotype was sampled from a human donor in good health (CMV status not recorded). Some clones in this sample may be carry-over from other donors' samples. Sample: CD8+ T cells from cultured PBMCs, taken from culture after CMV antigen stimulation. The gene calls are TRBV6-2 or TRBV6-3 and TRBJ1-5; a possible D gene is TRBD1 (6 bases). CDR3 in amino acids: CASSYLRGEGNQPQHF. As DNA, the CDR3 is TGTGCCAGCAGTTATCTCAGGGGCGAGGGCAATCAGCCCCAGCATTTT.